This T cell receptor (beta chain) was found in a study of T-cell memory formation after mild COVID-19. This clonotype was picked up a small number of times. Antigen unknown. Findings and caveats of the study: Balance between CD4 and CD8 was seen in clones contracting day 15 to 85, and a CD4+ lean was seen in later expanders. Those CD4+ clones that contracted were mainly in CM and EM (CD8+ ones in EMRA).

It was 5'RACE with constant-segment primers that produced the TCR alpha and TCR beta cDNA libraries, which carried sample barcodes and UMIs. TCRdb re-analysed the 5' RACE reads in MiXCR, keeping a single row per CDR3 protein. The data show 300,000 to 350,000 distinct CDR3 sequences, approximately 19% seen once. Source material: PBMCs or a T cell subset sorted from them (not recorded which). The clonotype was recovered from a man aged 18 to 29 who had mild COVID-19 (a few samples of this study predate the infection). Cell type and time point are not known.

CDR3 DNA: TGTGCCAGCTCCAATAAAGATTCACCCCTCCACTTT. Protein sequence: CASSNKDSPLHF. V gene TRBV18 combines with J gene TRBJ1-6; D unclear. Per germline, CDR1 KGHSH and CDR2 LQKENI. Trimming left V 6 bases short and J 8 bases short, with 8 bases between. The CDR3 is made up of 12 amino acids. Looking up the rest from reference TRBV18 and TRBJ1-6 gives the full variable domain: NAGVMQNPRHLVRRRGQEARLRCSPMKGHSHVYWYRQLPEEGLKFMVYLQKENIIDESGMPKERFSAEFPKEGPSILRIQQVVRGDSAAYFCASSNKDSPLHFGNGTRLTVT.